The clone carrying this TCR beta chain was detected only a few times. Measured with immunoSEQ multiplex PCR; TCRdb has only the in-frame clones, and not every one. The sample shows 65,000 to 90,000 clones, around 87% of them seen only once. The sample is drawn from a study of control samples from healthy donors and cancer patients. Germline V gene sequence: CDR1 SGHRS, CDR2 YFSETQ. Trimming took 0 bases from V and 3 from J, leaving 10 bases between them. The CDR3 is 15 residues long. The chain uses TRBV5-1 and TRBJ2-1; no clear D gene. This clonotype originated in a man aged 50-60 years in good health. The sample consisted of blood. DNA for the CDR3: TGCGCCAGCAGCTTGGACAGACCAGACTACAATGAGCAGTTCTTC. The encoded protein is CASSLDRPDYNEQFF.